The text below deals with one TCR beta chain. This entry belongs to a study of CD4 T cells in relation to SARS-CoV-2 and coronaviruses. Before the COVID-19 pandemic, during about 2011-2019, CD4+ T cells were taken from unexposed donors. The germline gives CDR1 MDHEN, CDR2 SYDVKM. Trimming cost V 8 bases and J 7 bases, with 23 bases left between them. The CDR3 spans 16 residues. Repertoires were generated with immunoSEQ multiplex PCR, while TCRdb's copy carries only in-frame clones and drops some. Of more than 50,000 clones in the sample, just over 85% are singletons; the top ten hold more than 1.1%. The source material was memory CD4+ T cells from PBMCs. The V call is TRBV28, the J call TRBJ1-4, with a possible D match to TRBD1 (5 bases). This clonotype was obtained from a human donor in good health. The CDR3 here is CASGTNRGLGPEKLFF. The CDR3 DNA is TGTGCCAGCGGGACGAACCGGGGTCTGGGCCCTGAAAAACTGTTTTTT.